This entry features one T cell receptor (beta chain) sequence. The CDR3 has 16 amino acids. The V and J ends lost 5 bases and 2 bases respectively, with 18 bases between them. The germline gives CDR1 SGHAT, CDR2 FQNNGV. In terms of age and location, participants ranged from roughly 18 to 90 years and lived in fewer than 30 US areas. Grouping used clinical history reported by participants in a survey and questionnaire. What the recovered Cohort 3 donors had was two negative PCRs, clearance, or symptom resolution. Assay: immunoSEQ multiplex PCR; the TCRdb copy retains only in-frame clones and omits some. The repertoire holds about 250,000 clones, with roughly nine tenths as singletons. These data come from a study of blood T cell repertoires in COVID-19. Study-level information: The United States, Italy and Spain were the sources of the acute and convalescent COVID-19 samples.

V is TRBV11-2 and J is TRBJ1-1; D is unresolved. Sequencing was performed on PBMCs or T cells enriched from blood (not recorded which). This clonotype was sampled from a young woman who had recovered from COVID-19. CDR3: CASSTLFSPSNTEAFF. The CDR3 DNA sequence: TGTGCCAGCAGCACTCTATTTAGTCCCTCCAACACTGAAGCTTTCTTT.